The next 15 T cell receptor beta chains were all read from a single sample in a study of T cell responses to AZD1222 COVID-19 vaccine. Clones were read by immunoSEQ multiplex PCR, and TCRdb kept only the in-frame ones, dropping some. The table lists more than 85,000 clones, around nine tenths of them singletons. The sequences come from peripheral blood, collected on day 0 of AZD1222 vaccination. These receptors originate from an adult in good health.

The J gene is TRBJ1-2, the V gene TRBV6-1; a possible D gene is TRBD1 (6 bases). The germline gives CDR1 MNHNS, CDR2 SASEGT. There are 15 residues in the CDR3. V was trimmed by 0 bases and J by 2 bases, leaving 10 bases between them. CDR3 in amino acids: CASSEAPDSNYGYTF. In DNA, the CDR3 is TGTGCCAGCAGTGAAGCACCGGACAGCAACTATGGCTACACCTTC.

Judged by abundance, this clone is medium-sized. This chain connects TRBV2 to TRBJ1-1; the D is unclear. The CDR3 sequence is 11 residues long. Deletions cut 11 bases from V and 1 base from J, with 8 bases between. CDR1 is SNHLY, CDR2 FYNNEI, per germline. The CDR3 DNA reads as TGTGCCGAAAAGGAGAACACTGAAGCTTTCTTT. Encoded protein: CAEKENTEAFF.

V is TRBV7-2 and J is TRBJ2-1; TRBD2 agrees at 8 bases. CDR1 and CDR2 from the germline V gene are SGHTA and FQGNSA. This CDR3 region has 14 residues. Trimming cost V 5 bases and J 2 bases; bases outside gene matches: 2. CDR3 residues: CASSRGGTYNEQFF. CDR3 in DNA: TGTGCCAGCAGCCGGGGGGGCACCTACAATGAGCAGTTCTTC.

The chain employs TRBV7-2 and TRBJ2-2, with TRBD2 matching over 10 bases. V lost 2 bases and J lost 5; bases outside the gene matches: 8. This CDR3 has 17 amino acids. Germline V gives CDR1 SGHTA, CDR2 FQGNSA. The DNA for the CDR3 is TGTGCCAGCAGCTTATTCCCTAGCGGGAGCCGGACCGGGGAGCTGTTTTTT. Encoded protein: CASSLFPSGSRTGELFF.

This rearrangement joins TRBV5-1 to TRBJ1-1; maybe TRBD1 (6 bases). Deletions cut 0 bases from V and 1 base from J, with 13 bases between. The CDR3 is 16 amino acids. Germline CDR1 SGHRS, CDR2 YFSETQ. The CDR3: CASSLAERGRNTEAFF. The DNA of the CDR3 is TGCGCCAGCAGCTTGGCCGAGAGGGGGAGGAACACTGAAGCTTTCTTT. Filled out from reference TRBV5-1 and TRBJ1-1, the complete variable domain reads KAGVTQTPRYLIKTRGQQVTLSCSPISGHRSVSWYQQTPGQGLQFLFEYFSETQRNKGNFPGRFSGRQFSNSRSEMNVSTLELGDSALYLCASSLAERGRNTEAFFGQGTRLTVV.

The V and J genes are TRBV9 and TRBJ2-1; TRBD2 matches 7 bases. J lost 6 bases, V lost 0 bases, and 9 bases had no gene match. The CDR3 extends over 16 amino acids. CDR1 is SGDLS and CDR2 is YYNGEE in the germline V gene. This CDR3 is CASSVDWAGVPNEQFF. The DNA for the CDR3 is TGTGCCAGCAGCGTAGATTGGGCGGGAGTACCCAATGAGCAGTTCTTC.

J is TRBJ1-2 and V is TRBV27, with a weak D call TRBD1 (6 bases). The CDR3 has 13 residues. Per the germline V gene, CDR1 is MNHEY and CDR2 is SMNVEV (reference sequence). Trimming took off 6 bases at V and 5 bases at J, with 13 bases between the two ends. DNA of the CDR3: TGTGCCAGCAGCCTCAGGGGTTTGTATGGCTACACCTTC. It encodes CASSLRGLYGYTF.

The rearrangement links TRBV19 to TRBJ2-6; 7 bases fit TRBD1. V shed 4 bases and J 3 bases; nucleotides not matched to a gene: 6. From germline, CDR1 is LNHDA and CDR2 SQIVND (reference sequence). The CDR3 is 16 amino acids. The DNA of the CDR3 is TGTGCCAGTAGTAGGGACAGCGTTTTTGGGGCCAACGTCCTGACTTTC. Protein sequence: CASSRDSVFGANVLTF.

This clone was counted a single time. The CDR3 nucleotides read TGTGCCAGCAGCTTAGGGGGAGGTAACTACGAGCAGTACTTC. Protein sequence: CASSLGGGNYEQYF. The chain combines TRBV7-3 with TRBJ2-7; TRBD2 might be the D (6 bases). This CDR3 has 14 amino acids. Per germline, CDR1 SGHTA and CDR2 FQGTGA. Trimming left V 2 bases short and J 3 bases short, with 11 bases between.

The CDR3 loop reads CASSDSNEKLFF. Here the CDR3 DNA reads TGTGCCAGCAGTGACAGTAACGAAAAACTGTTTTTT. This rearrangement joins TRBV2 to TRBJ1-4; D is uncertain. The CDR3 consists of 12 residues. Germline loops: CDR1 SNHLY, CDR2 FYNNEI. V lost 3 bases, J lost 8 bases, and 7 bases lay in between.

V and J are TRBV7-9 and TRBJ1-1; 9 bases are shared with TRBD1. V dropped 5 bases and J dropped 5; count of bases not matched to a gene: 6. The CDR3 sequence is 14 residues long. CDR1 and CDR2 from the germline V gene are SEHNR and FQNEAQ (reference sequence). This CDR3 reads CASSIQGAPTEAFF. In nucleotides, the CDR3 is TGTGCCAGCAGCATACAGGGGGCTCCGACTGAAGCTTTCTTT.

J is TRBJ2-2 and V is TRBV27, with D possibly matching TRBD2 (5 bases). V dropped 1 base and J dropped 5 bases, with 8 bases sitting between them. Germline V gene lookup returns CDR1 MNHEY and CDR2 SMNVEV (reference sequence). CDR3 size: 14 residues. In DNA, the CDR3 is TGTGCCAGCAGTTTATACCGGGGTACCGGGGAGCTGTTTTTT. Protein product: CASSLYRGTGELFF.

This rearrangement joins TRBV28 to TRBJ2-2; D remains ambiguous. The CDR3 is 12 residues long. Germline values: CDR1 MDHEN, CDR2 SYDVKM. V dropped 1 base and J dropped 13 bases, with 10 bases sitting between them. CDR3 coding DNA: TGTGCCAGCAGTTTATTCGGCGTTGGGCTGTTTTTT. This gives the protein CASSLFGVGLFF.

The rearrangement uses TRBV7-9 and TRBJ2-5; D is ambiguous. Germline CDR1 reads SEHNR; CDR2 reads FQNEAQ (reference sequence). This CDR3 spans 14 amino acids. V was trimmed by 2 bases and J by 5 bases, leaving 12 bases between them. Written as DNA, the CDR3 is TGTGCCAGCAGCTTAAGTCTAGGGTTGGAGACCCAGTACTTC. It yields the protein CASSLSLGLETQYF.

V gene TRBV6-5 combines with J gene TRBJ1-6, with D tentatively TRBD1 (5 bases). Between the trimmed V and J ends, which lost 10 bases and 8 bases, there was a span of 18 bases. The V gene's germline CDR1 is MNHEY and CDR2 SVGAGI. The CDR3 contains 14 residues. CDR3: CANQTDRDDSPLHF. DNA for the CDR3: TGTGCCAACCAGACAGATAGAGATGATTCACCCCTCCACTTT.